The 4 T cell receptor beta chains reported below all come from one sample, sequenced in a study of blood T cells in healthy people across ages (dated by TCRdb to 2013 to 2016). Receptor amplification or capture employed 5' RACE. The listed sequencing device is Illumina HiSeq 2500. The second PCR ran for about 6 to 12 cycles and used a J-beta primer mix along with a sample-barcoded 5' primer. TCRdb passed the public sequencing reads through fastp at Q25 and MiXCR, retaining productive beta sequences. Each entry is one CDR3 protein sequence, shown with its most common DNA and genes. The sample has roughly 1,500,000 distinct CDR3 sequences on record, about 35% of them singletons. The top ten clonotypes cover 11% of the sample. The sample comprised blood. All receptors derive from a woman in her twenties or thirties in good health.

This clonotype was recorded many times. The V call is TRBV29-1, the J call TRBJ2-5; 8 positions agree with TRBD2. The CDR3 extends over 13 amino acids. V was pared by 3 bases and J by 6 bases, with 6 bases of the junction left unmatched. CDR1 SQVTM and CDR2 ANQGSEA come from the germline V gene. CDR3 DNA sequence: TGCAGCGTTGACGCGGGGGGTGTACAGACCCAGTACTTC. Translated: CSVDAGGVQTQYF.

The chain couples TRBV6-1 to TRBJ2-3; D may be TRBD2 (6 bases). Germline CDR1 MNHNS, CDR2 SASEGT. The CDR3 extends over 18 amino acids. Deletions cut 1 base from V and 4 bases from J, with 21 bases between. CDR3 amino acids: CASSEEFREVVSADTQYF. CDR3 sequence (DNA): TGTGCCAGCAGTGAAGAGTTCAGGGAGGTAGTTTCTGCAGATACGCAGTATTTT.

The genes are TRBV20-1 and TRBJ1-5; no definite D call. The germline V and J ends were trimmed by 0 bases and 3 bases, with 12 bases remaining between them. This CDR3 has 15 amino acids. Germline V lookup: CDR1 DFQATT, CDR2 SNEGSKA (reference sequence). The CDR3 protein is CSARDIYGSNQPQHF. The CDR3 nucleotides are TGCAGTGCTAGAGATATTTACGGATCCAATCAGCCCCAGCATTTT.

This clonotype was found a few times. This chain connects TRBV5-3 to TRBJ2-7, with D perhaps TRBD2 (6 bases). TRBV5-3 is an ORF; its function is uncertain. V lost 8 bases and J lost 2, with 23 bases in between. This CDR3 is 16 amino acids long. The CDR3 bases are TGTGCCAGGCGGAGAACTCGGGACGAGCGGGCCTACGAGCAGTACTTC. Amino acid sequence: CARRRTRDERAYEQYF.